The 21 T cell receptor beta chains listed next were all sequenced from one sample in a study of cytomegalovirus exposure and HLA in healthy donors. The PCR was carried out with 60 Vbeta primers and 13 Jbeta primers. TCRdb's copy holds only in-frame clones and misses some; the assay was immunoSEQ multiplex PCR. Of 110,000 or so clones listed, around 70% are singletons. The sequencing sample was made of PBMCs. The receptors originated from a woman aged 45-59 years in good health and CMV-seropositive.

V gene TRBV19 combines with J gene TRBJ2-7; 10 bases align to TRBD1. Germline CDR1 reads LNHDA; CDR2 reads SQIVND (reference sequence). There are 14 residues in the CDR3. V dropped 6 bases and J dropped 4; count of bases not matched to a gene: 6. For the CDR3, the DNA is TGTGCCAGTAGGGAGACAGGGGGCCAATACGAGCAGTACTTC. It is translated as CASRETGGQYEQYF.

CDR3 loop: CASSLAWRAEETQYF. The CDR3, as DNA: TGCGCCAGCAGCTTGGCCTGGAGGGCGGAAGAGACCCAGTACTTC. The V call is TRBV5-1, the J call TRBJ2-5, with a possible D match to TRBD2 (6 bases). Trimming removed 0 bases at V and 3 bases at J, with 12 bases between. Germline loops: CDR1 SGHRS, CDR2 YFSETQ. The CDR3 totals 15 residues.

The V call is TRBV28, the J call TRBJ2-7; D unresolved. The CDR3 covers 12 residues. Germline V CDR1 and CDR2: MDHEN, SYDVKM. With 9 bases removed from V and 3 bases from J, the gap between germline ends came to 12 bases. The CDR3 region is CASNKAVYEQYF. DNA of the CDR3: TGTGCCAGTAATAAGGCGGTCTACGAGCAGTACTTC.

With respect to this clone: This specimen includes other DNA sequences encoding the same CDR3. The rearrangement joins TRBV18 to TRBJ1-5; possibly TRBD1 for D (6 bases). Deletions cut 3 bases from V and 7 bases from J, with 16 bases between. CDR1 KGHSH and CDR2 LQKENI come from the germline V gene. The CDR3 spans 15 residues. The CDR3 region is CASSPNHRASQPQHF. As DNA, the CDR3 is TGTGCCAGCTCACCCAACCACAGGGCTTCACAGCCCCAGCATTTT.

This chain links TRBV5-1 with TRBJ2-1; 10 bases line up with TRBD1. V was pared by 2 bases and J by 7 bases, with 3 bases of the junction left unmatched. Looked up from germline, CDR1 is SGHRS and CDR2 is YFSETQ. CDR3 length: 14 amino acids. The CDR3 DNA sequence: TGCGCCAGCAGCTTACCGGGACAGGGGAATGAGCAGTTCTTC. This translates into CASSLPGQGNEQFF.

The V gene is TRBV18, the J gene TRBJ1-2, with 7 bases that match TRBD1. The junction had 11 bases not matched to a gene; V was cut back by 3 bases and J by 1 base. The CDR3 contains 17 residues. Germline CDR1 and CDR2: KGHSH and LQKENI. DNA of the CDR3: TGTGCCAGCTCACCCAGACAGGGTCAGTCATATAACTATGGCTACACCTTC. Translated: CASSPRQGQSYNYGYTF.

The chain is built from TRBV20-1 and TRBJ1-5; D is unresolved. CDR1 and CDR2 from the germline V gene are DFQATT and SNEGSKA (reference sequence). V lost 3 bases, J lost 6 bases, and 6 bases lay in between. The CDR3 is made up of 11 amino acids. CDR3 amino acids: CSASFGQPQHF. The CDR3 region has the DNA TGCAGTGCTAGTTTCGGTCAGCCCCAGCATTTT.

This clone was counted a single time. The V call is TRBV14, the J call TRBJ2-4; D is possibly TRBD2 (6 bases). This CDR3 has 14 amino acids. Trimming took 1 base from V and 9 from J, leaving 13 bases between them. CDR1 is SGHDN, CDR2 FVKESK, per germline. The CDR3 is CASSQGGVLGIQYF. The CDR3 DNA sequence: TGTGCCAGCAGCCAAGGGGGGGTATTAGGCATTCAGTACTTC.

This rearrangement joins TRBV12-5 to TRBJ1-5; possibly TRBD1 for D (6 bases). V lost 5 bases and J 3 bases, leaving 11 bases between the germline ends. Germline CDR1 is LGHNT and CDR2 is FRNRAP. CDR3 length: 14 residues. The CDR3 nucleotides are TGTGCTAGTGGTCCCGGACAGCCCAATCAGCCCCAGCATTTT. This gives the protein CASGPGQPNQPQHF.

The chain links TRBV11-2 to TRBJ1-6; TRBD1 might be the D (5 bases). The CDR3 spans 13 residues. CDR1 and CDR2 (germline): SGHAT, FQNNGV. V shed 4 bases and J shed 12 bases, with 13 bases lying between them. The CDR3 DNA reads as TGTGCCAGCAGCTACGGGGGTACTGAACCCCTCCACTTT. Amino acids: CASSYGGTEPLHF.

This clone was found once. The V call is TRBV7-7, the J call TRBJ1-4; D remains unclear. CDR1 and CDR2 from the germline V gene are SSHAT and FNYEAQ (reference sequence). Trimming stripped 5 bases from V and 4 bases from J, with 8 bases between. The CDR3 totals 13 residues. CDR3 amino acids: CASSRSYNEKLFF. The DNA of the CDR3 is TGTGCCAGCAGCCGCTCCTATAATGAAAAACTGTTTTTT. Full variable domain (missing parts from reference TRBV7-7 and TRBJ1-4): GAGVSQSPRYKVTKRGQDVTLRCDPISSHATLYWYQQALGQGPEFLTYFNYEAQPDKSGLPSDRFSAERPEGSISTLTIQRTEQRDSAMYRCASSRSYNEKLFFGSGTQLSVL.

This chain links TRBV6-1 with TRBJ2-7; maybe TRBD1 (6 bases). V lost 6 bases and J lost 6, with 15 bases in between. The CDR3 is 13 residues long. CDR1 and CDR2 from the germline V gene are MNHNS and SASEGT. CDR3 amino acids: CASRATGMAEQYF. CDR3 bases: TGTGCCAGCAGGGCTACAGGGATGGCCGAGCAGTACTTC.

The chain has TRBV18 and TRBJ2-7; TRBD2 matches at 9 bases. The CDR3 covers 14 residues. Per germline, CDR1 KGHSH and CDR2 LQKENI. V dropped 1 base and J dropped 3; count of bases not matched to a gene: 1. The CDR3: CASSPQRGVYEQYF. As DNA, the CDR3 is TGTGCCAGCTCACCACAGCGGGGGGTCTACGAGCAGTACTTC.

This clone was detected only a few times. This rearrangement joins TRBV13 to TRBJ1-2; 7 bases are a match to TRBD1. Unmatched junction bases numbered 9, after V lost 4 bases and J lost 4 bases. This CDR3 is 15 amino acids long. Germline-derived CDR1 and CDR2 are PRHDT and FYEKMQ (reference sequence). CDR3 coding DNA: TGTGCCAGCAGCTCCACCACAGGGGACGGCTATGGCTACACCTTC. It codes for CASSSTTGDGYGYTF. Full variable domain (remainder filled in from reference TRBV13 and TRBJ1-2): AAGVIQSPRHLIKEKRETATLKCYPIPRHDTVYWYQQGPGQDPQFLISFYEKMQSDKGSIPDRFSAQQFSDYHSELNMSSLELGDSALYFCASSSTTGDGYGYTFGSGTRLTVV.

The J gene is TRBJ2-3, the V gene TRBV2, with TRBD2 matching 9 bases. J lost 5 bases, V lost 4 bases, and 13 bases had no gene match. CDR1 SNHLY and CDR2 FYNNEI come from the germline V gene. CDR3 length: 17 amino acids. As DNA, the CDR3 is TGTGCCAGCAGTGCCAGCTGGGTAGCGGGAGAGGTAGATACGCAGTATTTT. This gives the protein CASSASWVAGEVDTQYF.

CDR3 coding DNA: TGTGCCAGTAATTCGGGAGGCGCCTCCTACGAGCAGTACTTC. Translating it yields CASNSGGASYEQYF. The V gene is TRBV19, the J gene TRBJ2-7; 7 positions agree with TRBD2. This CDR3 has 14 residues. Germline CDR1 and CDR2: LNHDA and SQIVND (reference sequence). V shed 7 bases and J 0 bases; nucleotides not matched to a gene: 6.

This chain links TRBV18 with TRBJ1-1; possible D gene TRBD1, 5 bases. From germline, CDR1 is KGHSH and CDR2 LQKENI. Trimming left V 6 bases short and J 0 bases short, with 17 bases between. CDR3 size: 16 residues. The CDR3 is CASSPTDLTLNTEAFF. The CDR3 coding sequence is TGTGCCAGCTCGCCGACAGATTTAACCTTGAACACTGAAGCTTTCTTT.

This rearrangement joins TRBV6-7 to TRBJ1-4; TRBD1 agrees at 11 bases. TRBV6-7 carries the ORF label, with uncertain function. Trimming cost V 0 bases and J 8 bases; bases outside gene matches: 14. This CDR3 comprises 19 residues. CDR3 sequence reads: CASSYSGGGQGAQGEKLFF. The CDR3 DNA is TGTGCCAGCAGTTACTCAGGGGGAGGACAGGGGGCGCAAGGAGAAAAACTGTTTTTT.

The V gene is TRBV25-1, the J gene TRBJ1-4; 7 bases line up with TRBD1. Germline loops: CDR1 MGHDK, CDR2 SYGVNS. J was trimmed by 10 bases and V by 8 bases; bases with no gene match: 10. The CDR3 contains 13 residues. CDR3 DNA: TGTGCCAGCCGGGGCGGGGACAGCGGAAAACTGTTTTTT. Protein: CASRGGDSGKLFF.

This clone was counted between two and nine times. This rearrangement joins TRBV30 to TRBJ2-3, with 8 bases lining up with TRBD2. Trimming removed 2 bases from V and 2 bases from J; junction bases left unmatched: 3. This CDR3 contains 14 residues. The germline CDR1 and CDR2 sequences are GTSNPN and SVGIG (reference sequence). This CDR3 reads CAWSTSGYTDTQYF. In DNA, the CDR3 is TGTGCCTGGAGTACTAGCGGATACACAGATACGCAGTATTTT.

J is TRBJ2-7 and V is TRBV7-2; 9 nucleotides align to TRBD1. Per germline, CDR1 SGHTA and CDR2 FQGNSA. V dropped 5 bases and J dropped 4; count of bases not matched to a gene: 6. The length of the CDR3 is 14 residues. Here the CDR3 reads CASSATGGGYEQYF. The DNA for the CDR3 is TGTGCCAGCAGCGCGACAGGGGGAGGGTACGAGCAGTACTTC.